The T cell receptor (beta chain) under discussion was sequenced for a study of CD8 T cells in Susac syndrome. TCR beta from blood CD8+ and CD4+ T cells was sequenced. The CD8+ and CD4+ T cells were negatively isolated, with the TEMRA cells enriched by FACS. RNA in amounts of roughly 0.5 to 1 ug was reverse transcribed with random hexamers. TCRdb re-analysed the immunoSEQ multiplex PCR reads in MiXCR, keeping a single row per CDR3 protein. The table has around 130,000 distinct CDR3 sequences, about 95% seen once. This receptor was taken from a human donor in good health. Sequenced: CD4+ T cells from PBMCs.

CDR3 in DNA: TGCAGCTCCGGACAGGGGCTAAGCACAGATACGCAGTATTTT. Translated, it gives CSSGQGLSTDTQYF. The chain joins TRBV29-1 to TRBJ2-3, with 9 bases lining up with TRBD1. With V trimmed by 8 bases and J by 0 bases, 6 bases remained unmatched. Germline V gene lookup returns CDR1 SQVTM and CDR2 ANQGSEA. The CDR3 has 14 amino acids.